Below, one T cell receptor beta chain is given with its context. The source of the sample is a study of shared clonotypes between healthy human individuals. V lost 0 bases and J 7 bases, leaving 26 bases between the germline ends. The CDR3 is 19 residues long. Germline V CDR1 and CDR2: SGHRS, YFSETQ. Here immunoSEQ multiplex PCR was the method, and the copy in TCRdb shows in-frame clones only, minus some. The sample contains about 2.4 million clones, under 95% of which appear only once. V is TRBV5-1 and J is TRBJ2-1; D is perhaps TRBD1 (6 bases). This TCR was recovered from a young man in good health. Some clones in this sample may be carry-over from other donors' samples. Sequencing was done on a sample of naive CD4+ T cells from PBMCs. The subset denotes: CD45RA+ positively selected. In DNA form, the CDR3 reads TGCGCCAGCAGCTTGGTAAGGGGGAGTGGGTCCCCAACACAGAATGAGCAGTTCTTC. Protein product: CASSLVRGSGSPTQNEQFF. Full variable domain (rest looked up from reference TRBV5-1 and TRBJ2-1): KAGVTQTPRYLIKTRGQQVTLSCSPISGHRSVSWYQQTPGQGLQFLFEYFSETQRNKGNFPGRFSGRQFSNSRSEMNVSTLELGDSALYLCASSLVRGSGSPTQNEQFFGPGTRLTVL.